These 21 T cell receptor beta chains came from one sample sequenced in a study of blood T cell repertoires in COVID-19. Produced via immunoSEQ multiplex PCR; TCRdb's table is partial and in-frame only. Of 300,000 to 400,000 clones in the sample, approximately 90% are singletons; the top ten hold 1.5% to 2%. Sequencing used peripheral blood. The origin of the receptors is a woman under 40 with COVID-19, enrolled during active disease.

The J gene is TRBJ2-3, the V gene TRBV5-1; possible D gene TRBD1, 6 bases. V lost 5 bases and J 0 bases, leaving 10 bases between the germline ends. Germline CDR1 reads SGHRS; CDR2 reads YFSETQ. The CDR3 extends over 14 amino acids. The CDR3 DNA reads TGCGCCAGCAGATTGCAGGGGAGCACAGATACGCAGTATTTT. It encodes CASRLQGSTDTQYF.

Here the CDR3 reads CAFQGTWANVLTF. CDR3 bases: TGTGCCTTCCAGGGTACTTGGGCCAACGTCCTGACTTTC. The rearrangement joins TRBV30 to TRBJ2-6; D may be TRBD1 (5 bases). Germline CDR1 reads GTSNPN; CDR2 reads SVGIG (reference sequence). Trimming left V 7 bases short and J 5 bases short, with 12 bases between. This CDR3 spans 13 amino acids. The full variable domain, its missing parts supplied by reference TRBV30 and TRBJ2-6, is SQTIHQWPATLVQPVGSPLSLECTVEGTSNPNLYWYRQAAGRGLQLLFYSVGIGQISSEVPQNLSASRPQDRQFILSSKKLLLSDSGFYLCAFQGTWANVLTFGAGSRLTVL.

The chain employs TRBV14 and TRBJ1-2; D ambiguous. V dropped 4 bases and J dropped 7 bases, with 13 bases sitting between them. The CDR3 runs 13 residues. Germline V gene data show CDR1 as SGHDN and CDR2 as FVKESK. The CDR3 loop is CASSLNQWLGYTF. DNA of the CDR3: TGTGCCAGCAGCCTGAATCAGTGGCTTGGCTACACCTTC.

In its sample, this clone was seen a few times. CDR3 sequence (DNA): TGTGCCAGCAGCCAAGTTGGACACTCATCCTACGAGCAGTACTTC. Its protein product is CASSQVGHSSYEQYF. The chain recombines TRBV4-2 with TRBJ2-7; D might be TRBD1 (5 bases). Trimming cost V 1 base and J 1 base, with 11 bases left between them. CDR1 LGHNA and CDR2 YNFKEQ come from the germline V gene. This CDR3 is 15 amino acids long.

This clone is a singleton in its sample. The chain recombines TRBV3-1 (or the pseudogene TRBV3-2) with TRBJ1-1; D gene uncertain. Germline CDR1 is LGHDT and CDR2 is YNNKEL (reference sequence). CDR3 length: 14 amino acids. V was shortened by 7 bases and J by 0 bases, with 12 bases between the two germline ends. The CDR3 sequence is CASTKTRVNTEAFF. Written as DNA, the CDR3 is TGTGCCAGCACCAAGACTCGGGTGAACACTGAAGCTTTCTTT.

The chain recombines TRBV6-5 with TRBJ2-6; 7 bases are a match to TRBD2. CDR3 length: 15 residues. With 6 bases clipped from V and 2 bases from J, the junction kept 4 bases outside the gene matches. Germline V CDR1 and CDR2: MNHEY, SVGAGI. In DNA form, the CDR3 reads TGTGCCAGCAGGGGAGGGGACGCTGGGGCCAACGTCCTGACTTTC. This encodes CASRGGDAGANVLTF.

The chain carries TRBV19 and TRBJ1-6, with D unresolved. The CDR3 spans 15 residues. V was pared by 7 bases and J by 1 base, with 11 bases between. CDR1 is LNHDA and CDR2 is SQIVND in the germline V gene (reference sequence). CDR3 protein: CASNLRGSYNSPLHF. CDR3 DNA sequence: TGTGCCAGTAACCTGAGAGGTTCCTATAATTCACCCCTCCACTTT.

The rearrangement links TRBV12-3 or TRBV12-4 to TRBJ2-1, with D perhaps TRBD2 (5 bases). This CDR3 is built from 13 residues. The germline V and J ends were trimmed by 7 bases and 6 bases, with 13 bases remaining between them. This CDR3 reads CASTWTSFNEQFF. CDR3 coding DNA: TGTGCCAGCACTTGGACTTCTTTCAATGAGCAGTTCTTC.

The chain couples TRBV7-2 to TRBJ1-5; tentatively, D is TRBD1 (5 bases). This CDR3 contains 18 residues. Germline CDR1 reads SGHTA; CDR2 reads FQGNSA. The ends were cut back, 5 bases at V and 4 bases at J, with 24 bases in the middle. The CDR3 bases are TGTGCCAGCAGCATAACCCCCGGGCTCATGGGGGGTAATCAGCCCCAGCATTTT. It translates to CASSITPGLMGGNQPQHF.

The rearrangement links TRBV12-3 or TRBV12-4 to TRBJ1-2; possibly TRBD1 for D (6 bases). CDR3 length: 13 residues. Trimming took 8 bases from V and 6 from J, leaving 16 bases between them. The CDR3 DNA reads as TGTGCCAGCTCACGGGGGGCAGGCGATGGCTACACCTTC. Translated: CASSRGAGDGYTF.

With respect to this clone: A much larger clone differs from this one at a single base, so this may be a read error. The chain has TRBV5-4 and TRBJ2-3; D not resolved. The CDR3 covers 12 residues. Germline V CDR1 and CDR2: SGHNT, YYREEE (reference sequence). V lost 5 bases to trimming and J lost 0 bases, with 4 bases between them. CDR3 sequence (DNA): TGTGCCAGCAGTCCAAGCACAGATACGCAGTATTTT. Translated: CASSPSTDTQYF.

The CDR3 DNA is TGTGCCAGCAGTAGGGGGAGAGACACTGAAGCTTTCTTT. It translates to CASSRGRDTEAFF. The chain recombines TRBV6-5 with TRBJ1-1; the D gene is possibly TRBD1 (6 bases). The V and J ends lost 5 bases and 3 bases respectively, with 10 bases between them. This CDR3 contains 13 residues. Germline lookup yields CDR1 MNHEY and CDR2 SVGAGI.

The chain recombines TRBV5-1 with TRBJ1-1, with 9 positions matching TRBD1. CDR1 SGHRS and CDR2 YFSETQ come from the germline V gene. The V gene end was trimmed by 0 bases and the J gene end by 11 bases; junction bases not matched to a gene: 5. The CDR3 sequence is 13 residues long. CDR3 in DNA: TGCGCCAGCAGCTTGGAGGGACAGGGCTCCGCTTTCTTT. Residues: CASSLEGQGSAFF.

The chain combines TRBV5-4 with TRBJ2-2; D uncertain. Germline CDR1 reads SGHNT; CDR2 reads YYREEE (reference sequence). V was cut by 1 base and J by 5 bases, with 6 bases left in between. CDR3 length: 13 residues. CDR3 amino acids: CASSLTETGELFF. The CDR3 DNA sequence: TGTGCCAGCAGCTTGACAGAAACCGGGGAGCTGTTTTTT. Supplemented by reference TRBV5-4 and TRBJ2-2, the full variable domain reads ETGVTQSPTHLIKTRGQQVTLRCSSQSGHNTVSWYQQALGQGPQFIFQYYREEENGRGNFPPRFSGLQFPNYSSELNVNALELDDSALYLCASSLTETGELFFGEGSRLTVL.

The chain is built from TRBV7-2 and TRBJ2-1, with D possibly being TRBD2 (6 bases). This CDR3 spans 15 amino acids. The V end was cut by 1 base, the J end by 9 bases, with 16 bases between. Germline-derived CDR1 and CDR2 are SGHTA and FQGNSA. CDR3 amino acids: CASSLEVGGASEQFF. In DNA, the CDR3 is TGTGCCAGCAGCTTAGAGGTCGGCGGGGCTAGTGAGCAGTTCTTC.

This chain links TRBV3-1 (or the pseudogene TRBV3-2) with TRBJ1-5, with D possibly being TRBD1 (5 bases). The CDR3 is made up of 12 amino acids. Germline V gives CDR1 LGHDT, CDR2 YNNKEL (reference sequence). Trimming shortened V by 0 bases and J by 9 bases, and 6 bases separated the two germline ends. CDR3 amino acids: CASSQDGGPQHF. CDR3 bases: TGTGCCAGCAGCCAAGACGGGGGGCCCCAGCATTTT.

The chain has TRBV6-2 or TRBV6-3 and TRBJ2-3, with 8 bases identical to TRBD2. The V gene end was trimmed by 0 bases and the J gene end by 1 base; junction bases not matched to a gene: 12. This CDR3 spans 19 amino acids. Germline lookup yields CDR1 MNHEY and CDR2 SVGEGT. CDR3 bases: TGTGCCAGCAGTTACTCAGGGACTAGGGGCGACCCCCGCACAGATACGCAGTATTTT. Translating gives CASSYSGTRGDPRTDTQYF.

This chain joins TRBV4-1 and TRBJ1-1, with a possible D match to TRBD1 (5 bases). Germline V gene lookup returns CDR1 MGHRA and CDR2 YSYEKL. CDR3 length equals 15 residues. Trimming took 2 bases from V and 1 from J, leaving 11 bases between them. The CDR3 loop reads CASSQPTDWNTEAFF. The CDR3, as DNA: TGCGCCAGCAGCCAACCGACAGACTGGAACACTGAAGCTTTCTTT.

This clone was seen only a few times. The CDR3 DNA follows: TGTGCCACGAGGGGGCGCGGGAATCAGCCCCAGCATTTT. Residues: CATRGRGNQPQHF. The chain links TRBV28 to TRBJ1-5; 7 bases fit TRBD1. Per the germline V gene, CDR1 is MDHEN and CDR2 is SYDVKM. The CDR3 covers 13 residues. Trimming removed 10 bases from V and 4 bases from J; junction bases left unmatched: 7.

The gene calls are TRBV5-1 and TRBJ2-5; TRBD1 matches 9 bases. Per the germline V gene, CDR1 is SGHRS and CDR2 is YFSETQ. CDR3 length equals 15 residues. V was clipped by 4 bases and J by 5 bases; unmatched bases: 9. The CDR3 sequence is CASSPGGQGRETQYF. The CDR3 DNA reads TGCGCCAGCAGCCCGGGGGGACAGGGCCGGGAGACCCAGTACTTC.

V and J are TRBV5-4 and TRBJ1-1, with D possibly TRBD1 on 6 matching bases. Germline CDR1 and CDR2: SGHNT and YYREEE (reference sequence). The CDR3 is made up of 13 amino acids. V was cut by 4 bases and J by 6 bases, with 13 bases left in between. CDR3 protein: CASSRTGISEAFF. CDR3 DNA sequence: TGTGCCAGCAGCAGAACAGGGATATCTGAAGCTTTCTTT.